These 9 T cell receptor beta chains came from one sample sequenced in a study of blood T cell repertoires in COVID-19. Data came from immunoSEQ multiplex PCR; TCRdb stores just in-frame clones and leaves some out. Of approximately 72,000 clones in the sample, 86% are singletons; the top ten hold 13%. Sample: peripheral blood. The receptor set was obtained from a woman in her sixties or seventies with acute or convalescent COVID-19.

The chain employs TRBV3-1 (or the pseudogene TRBV3-2) and TRBJ1-3; 7 nucleotides agree with TRBD1. CDR3 size: 16 residues. The germline CDR1 and CDR2 sequences are LGHDT and YNNKEL (reference sequence). J lost 4 bases, V lost 5 bases, and 11 bases had no gene match. CDR3 coding DNA: TGTGCCAGCAGCAGGGAGAGGGGGCGAAGAGGAAACACCATATATTTT. It specifies CASSRERGRRGNTIYF.

The rearrangement links TRBV28 to TRBJ1-1, with a tentative D call TRBD1 (5 bases). The CDR3 has 13 amino acids. Deletions cut 6 bases from V and 8 bases from J, with 16 bases between. CDR1 is MDHEN and CDR2 is SYDVKM in the germline V gene. In nucleotides, the CDR3 is TGTGCCAGCAGGCTCATGGGGCCAGGAGAAGCTTTCTTT. Encoded protein: CASRLMGPGEAFF.

The chain carries TRBV3-1 (or the pseudogene TRBV3-2) and TRBJ1-2; 9 bases are shared with TRBD1. The CDR3 loop spans 16 amino acids. CDR1 LGHDT and CDR2 YNNKEL come from the germline V gene (reference sequence). V shed 5 bases, J shed 1 base, and the junction held 8 bases outside the gene matches. The CDR3 DNA reads TGTGCCAGCAGCAGGAGCGCGACAGGGGGTAACTATGGCTACACCTTC. This translates into CASSRSATGGNYGYTF.

This clone was seen a handful of times. This chain joins TRBV4-1 and TRBJ1-3; TRBD1 matches at 7 bases. This CDR3 is 15 amino acids long. Trimming cost V 6 bases and J 2 bases; bases outside gene matches: 7. Germline CDR1 reads MGHRA; CDR2 reads YSYEKL. The CDR3 bases are TGCGCCAGCAGGACAGGGTTTTTGGCTGGAAACACCATATATTTT. Amino acids: CASRTGFLAGNTIYF.

The J gene is TRBJ2-1, the V gene TRBV5-4; 7 nucleotides match TRBD2. CDR3 length: 15 residues. The germline V gene encodes CDR1 SGHNT and CDR2 YYREEE (reference sequence). V dropped 1 base and J dropped 4; count of bases not matched to a gene: 5. In DNA, the CDR3 is TGTGCCAGCAGCTTGTCCGGACTAGAGTACAATGAGCAGTTCTTC. Translated, it gives CASSLSGLEYNEQFF.

This sequence joins TRBV3-1 (or the pseudogene TRBV3-2) and TRBJ2-3, with TRBD2 matching 8 bases. CDR1 is LGHDT, CDR2 YNNKEL, per germline (reference sequence). The trim removed 1 base at V and 6 bases at J, leaving 6 bases unmatched. The CDR3 runs 15 residues. Here the CDR3 reads CASSQGRGGGDTQYF. The CDR3 DNA reads as TGTGCCAGCAGCCAAGGCCGAGGCGGGGGGGATACGCAGTATTTT.

The table lists this clone with a few counts. This chain uses TRBV2 with TRBJ1-2; D call uncertain. The germline V gene encodes CDR1 SNHLY and CDR2 FYNNEI. Trimming left V 5 bases short and J 1 base short, with 8 bases between. This CDR3 contains 13 residues. In nucleotides, the CDR3 is TGTGCCAGCAGTCCTGACATTAACTATGGCTACACCTTC. It is translated as CASSPDINYGYTF.

This chain joins TRBV12-3 or TRBV12-4 and TRBJ2-7, with TRBD1 matching 9 bases. The CDR3 spans 12 residues. The V gene end was trimmed by 5 bases and the J gene end by 7 bases; junction bases not matched to a gene: 3. The CDR3 here is CASSLGQGEQYF. Here the CDR3 DNA reads TGTGCCAGCAGTCTTGGACAGGGGGAGCAGTACTTC.

The chain carries TRBV5-4 and TRBJ2-5; tentative D call: TRBD1 (5 bases). The CDR3 totals 13 residues. Germline lookup yields CDR1 SGHNT and CDR2 YYREEE (reference sequence). V was cut by 4 bases and J by 2 bases, with 9 bases left in between. DNA for the CDR3: TGTGCCAGCAGCCGAGACAGTCAAGAGACCCAGTACTTC. It specifies CASSRDSQETQYF.